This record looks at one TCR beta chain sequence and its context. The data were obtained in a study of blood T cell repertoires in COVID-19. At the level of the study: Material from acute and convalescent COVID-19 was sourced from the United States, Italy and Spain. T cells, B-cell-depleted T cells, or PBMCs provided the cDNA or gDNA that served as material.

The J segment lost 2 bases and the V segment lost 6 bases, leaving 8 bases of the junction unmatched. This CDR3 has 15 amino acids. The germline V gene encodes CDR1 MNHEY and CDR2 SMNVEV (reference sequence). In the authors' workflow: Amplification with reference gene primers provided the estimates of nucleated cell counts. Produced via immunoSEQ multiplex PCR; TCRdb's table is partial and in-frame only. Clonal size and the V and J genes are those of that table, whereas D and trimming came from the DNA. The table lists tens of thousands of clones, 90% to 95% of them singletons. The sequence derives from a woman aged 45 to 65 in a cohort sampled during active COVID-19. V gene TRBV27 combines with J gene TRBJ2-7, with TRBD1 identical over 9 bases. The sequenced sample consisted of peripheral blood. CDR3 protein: CASRRAGTGTYEQYF. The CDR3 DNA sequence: TGTGCCAGCAGGCGAGCCGGGACAGGGACCTACGAGCAGTACTTC.